This T cell receptor beta chain was identified in a study of cytotoxic CD8 clonotypes in ibrutinib-treated CLL. Across the study: After treatment lasting a median roughly eleven months, range 6 to 36, response samples were collected.

Germline loops: CDR1 MDHEN, CDR2 SYDVKM. CDR3 length equals 15 residues. V dropped 3 bases and J dropped 2; count of bases not matched to a gene: 4. TCRdb's copy holds only in-frame clones and misses some; the assay was immunoSEQ multiplex PCR. The sample lists some 61,000 clones, about 63% seen once, with roughly 6% in the top ten. The sample was PBMCs, taken after 12 months of ibrutinib treatment. The J gene is TRBJ1-2, the V gene TRBV28, with TRBD1 matching 9 bases. The receptor's source is a human donor with chronic lymphocytic leukemia. CDR3 nucleotides: TGTGCCAGCAGTTTCCTGGACAGGGGAAACTATGGCTACACCTTC. Translated, it gives CASSFLDRGNYGYTF.